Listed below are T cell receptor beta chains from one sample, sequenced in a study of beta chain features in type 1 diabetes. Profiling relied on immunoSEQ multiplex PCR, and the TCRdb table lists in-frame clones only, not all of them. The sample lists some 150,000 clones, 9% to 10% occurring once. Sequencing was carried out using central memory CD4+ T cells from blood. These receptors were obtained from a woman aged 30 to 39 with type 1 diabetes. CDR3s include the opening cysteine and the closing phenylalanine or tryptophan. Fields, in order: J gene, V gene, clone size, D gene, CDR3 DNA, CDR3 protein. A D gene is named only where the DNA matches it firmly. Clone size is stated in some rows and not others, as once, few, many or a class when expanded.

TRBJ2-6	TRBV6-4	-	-	TGTGCCAGCAGTGAAATTTCCACTGGGGCCAACGTCCTGACTTTC	CASSEISTGANVLTF
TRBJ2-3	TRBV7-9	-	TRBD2	TGTGCCAGCAGCTTAAACGGGGACTACCCCACAGATACGCAGTATTTT	CASSLNGDYPTDTQYF
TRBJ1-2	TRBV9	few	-	TGTGCCAGCAGCGTAGGCGCCGGAGGCAGGCACTATGGCTACACCTTC	CASSVGAGGRHYGYTF
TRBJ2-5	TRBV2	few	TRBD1	TGTGCCAGCAGACAACCGGGACAGGGCCCATGGGAGACCCAGTACTTC	CASRQPGQGPWETQYF
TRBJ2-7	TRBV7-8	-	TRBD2	TGTGCCAGCAGCTTAGTAGCGGGAGCACCCTACGAGCAGTACTTC	CASSLVAGAPYEQYF
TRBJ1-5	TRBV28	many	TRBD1	TGTGCCAGCTGGGACAGGGGTTATCAGCCCCAGCATTTT	CASWDRGYQPQHF
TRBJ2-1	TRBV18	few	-	TGTGCCAGCTCACCAGCGGAGGGCCGGGACAATGAGCAGTTCTTC	CASSPAEGRDNEQFF
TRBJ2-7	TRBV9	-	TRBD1	TGTGCCAGCAGCCCCGGGACAGGGGGTGGGGAGCAGTACTTC	CASSPGTGGGEQYF
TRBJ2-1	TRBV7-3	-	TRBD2	TGTGCCAGCAGCCCAGAGACTAGCTATAGTGAGCAGTTCTTC	CASSPETSYSEQFF
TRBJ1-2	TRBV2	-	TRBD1	TGTGCCAGCAGCCAGGGGGCTGAGGATGGCTACACCTTC	CASSQGAEDGYTF
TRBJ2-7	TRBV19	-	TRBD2	TGTGCCAGTAGTCGCCAGAAAACTAGCGGTTACTACGAGCAGTACTTC	CASSRQKTSGYYEQYF
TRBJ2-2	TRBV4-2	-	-	TGTGCCAGCAGCCAACCCTGGACTGGCGCCGGGGAGCTGTTTTTT	CASSQPWTGAGELFF
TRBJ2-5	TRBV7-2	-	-	TGTGCCAGCAGCTCTGACAGTTACCAAGAGACCCAGTACTTC	CASSSDSYQETQYF
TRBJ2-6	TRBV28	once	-	TGTGCCAGCAGTCCCCTGGGGGGAAGCTCTGGGGCCAACGTCCTGACTTTC	CASSPLGGSSGANVLTF
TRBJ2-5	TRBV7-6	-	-	TGTGCCAGCAGCTCGGTCTTGGGGCCCCAGTACTTC	CASSSVLGPQYF
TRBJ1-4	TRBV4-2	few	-	TGTGCCAGCAGCCAAGACAGGGTTAGGAATGAAAAACTGTTTTTT	CASSQDRVRNEKLFF
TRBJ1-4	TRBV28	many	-	TGTGCCAGCAGCCCCCTTTCGGGGGTAATGAAAAAACTGTTTTTT	CASSPLSGVMKKLFF
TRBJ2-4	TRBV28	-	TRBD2	TGTGCCAGCAGGCGGACTAGCGGGAGTATGAACATTCAGTACTTC	CASRRTSGSMNIQYF
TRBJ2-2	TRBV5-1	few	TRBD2	TGCGCCAGCAGCTTTGGGACTAGCGGGAACACCGGGGAGCTGTTTTTT	CASSFGTSGNTGELFF
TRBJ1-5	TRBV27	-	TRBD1	TGTGCCAGCAGTTTGGGCAGGGGGCCTGGACAGCCCCAGCATTTT	CASSLGRGPGQPQHF
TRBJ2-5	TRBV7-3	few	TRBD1	TGTGCCAGCAGCCAACAGGGGACCCAAGAGACCCAGTACTTC	CASSQQGTQETQYF
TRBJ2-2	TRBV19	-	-	TGTGCCAGTAGTATGGCCCTGAACACCGGGGAGCTGTTTTTT	CASSMALNTGELFF
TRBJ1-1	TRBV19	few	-	TGTGCCAGTAGTATAAGGGACAATCAAGCTTTCTTT	CASSIRDNQAFF
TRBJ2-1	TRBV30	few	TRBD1	TGTGCCTGGGTGGGACAGGGCCCTTACAATGAGCAGTTCTTC	CAWVGQGPYNEQFF
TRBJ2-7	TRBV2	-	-	TGTGCCAGCGCGGCGCCCAGGGGCCACGAGCAGTACTTC	CASAAPRGHEQYF
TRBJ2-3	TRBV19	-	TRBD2	TGTGCCAGTAGAAATAGCGGGAGTGTCGCAGATACGCAGTATTTT	CASRNSGSVADTQYF
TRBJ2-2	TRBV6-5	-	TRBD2	TGTGCCAGCAGTTCCCTAGCGGACCACACCGGGGAGCTGTTTTTT	CASSSLADHTGELFF
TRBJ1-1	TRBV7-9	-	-	TGTGCCAGCAGCTTAGAACAGGCCACTGAAGCTTTCTTT	CASSLEQATEAFF
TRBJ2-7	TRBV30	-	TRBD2	TGTGCCTGGAGTGTACCCAGCGGGAGCAACGAGCAGTACTTC	CAWSVPSGSNEQYF
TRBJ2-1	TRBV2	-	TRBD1	TGTGCCAGCAGCTCACGACAGGGATTCAATGAGCAGTTCTTC	CASSSRQGFNEQFF
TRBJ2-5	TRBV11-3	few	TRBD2	TGTGCCAGCAGCCCCCGGACTAGCGGGAGGGCCCAAGAGACCCAGTACTTC	CASSPRTSGRAQETQYF
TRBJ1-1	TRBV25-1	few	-	TGTGCCAGCAGCAGGGGCACTGAAGCTTTCTTT	CASSRGTEAFF
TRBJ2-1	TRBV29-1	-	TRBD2	TGCAGCGTTGAAGGACTAGCGGGAAACAATGAGCAGTTCTTC	CSVEGLAGNNEQFF
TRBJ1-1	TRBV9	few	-	TGTGCCAGCAGCGACCAGGTGGGGAACACTGAAGCTTTCTTT	CASSDQVGNTEAFF
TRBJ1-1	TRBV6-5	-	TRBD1	TGTGCCAGCAGTTCCCCCGGACAGGGGCGAGGAGCTTTCTTT	CASSSPGQGRGAFF
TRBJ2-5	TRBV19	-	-	TGTGCCAGTAGCGGGAGAGTCCAAGAGACCCAGTACTTC	CASSGRVQETQYF
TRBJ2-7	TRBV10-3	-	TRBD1	TGTGCCACTATTAGGACAGGTCCCACGGGGGAGCAGTACTTC	CATIRTGPTGEQYF
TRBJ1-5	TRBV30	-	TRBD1	TGTGCCTGGAGTGGGACAGGGGGCAATCAGCCCCAGCATTTT	CAWSGTGGNQPQHF
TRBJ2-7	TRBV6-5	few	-	TGTGCCAGCAGTTACGGGGGCCTCTACGAGCAGTACTTC	CASSYGGLYEQYF
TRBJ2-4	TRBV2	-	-	TGTGCCAGCAGTTTAAAAAACATTCAGTACTTC	CASSLKNIQYF
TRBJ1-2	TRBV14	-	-	TGTGCCAGCAGCCAAGTGTATAGCTATGGCTACACCTTC	CASSQVYSYGYTF
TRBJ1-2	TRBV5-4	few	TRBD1	TGTGCCAGCACCTTGGGACAGGGCCTCATGGATGGCTACACCTTC	CASTLGQGLMDGYTF
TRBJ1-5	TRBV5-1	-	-	TGCGCCAGCAGGCGGGACCCTGGCAATCAGCCCCAGCATTTT	CASRRDPGNQPQHF
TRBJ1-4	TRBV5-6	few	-	TGTGCCAGCAGCTTGATCGACAGGAGAGGTGAAAAACTGTTTTTT	CASSLIDRRGEKLFF